This is a list of T cell receptor beta chains from one sample in a study of OX40 agonist ivuxolimab in advanced cancers. Sequenced by immunoSEQ multiplex PCR; TCRdb stores in-frame clones only, minus some. The data show 82,000 or so clones, about 93% seen once. The specimen comprised CD4+ or CD8+ T cells sorted from blood, sampled in a trial of the OX40 agonist ivuxolimab. The source of these receptors is an adult with an advanced solid tumor such as melanoma, head and neck, liver or kidney cancer. CDR3s include the opening cysteine and the closing phenylalanine or tryptophan. D genes are given only for firm matches. Clone size is shown for a subset of rows, as once, few, many or a class of expanded clone.

V: TRBV7-6
size: NA
J: TRBJ1-3
D: NA
CDR3: CASSLGGSGSGNTIYF
DNA: TGTGCCAGCAGCTTAGGGGGGTCGGGCTCTGGAAACACCATATATTTT

V: TRBV29-1
size: NA
J: TRBJ2-3
D: NA
CDR3: CSVERGYTDTQYF
DNA: TGCAGCGTTGAACGAGGGTACACAGATACGCAGTATTTT

V: TRBV6-1
size: NA
J: TRBJ2-2
D: NA
CDR3: CASSEMGRIHTGELFF
DNA: TGTGCCAGCAGTGAAATGGGCAGGATTCACACCGGGGAGCTGTTTTTT

V: TRBV5-1
size: NA
J: TRBJ2-7
D: TRBD2
CDR3: CASSSGLAGAEQYF
DNA: TGCGCCAGCAGCTCGGGACTAGCGGGAGCCGAGCAGTACTTC

V: TRBV6-1
size: NA
J: TRBJ2-7
D: NA
CDR3: CASSGYTGRTYEQYF
DNA: TGTGCCAGCAGTGGGTACACAGGGCGGACCTACGAGCAGTACTTC

V: TRBV5-4
size: NA
J: TRBJ1-1
D: NA
CDR3: CASSWQGSNTEAFF
DNA: TGTGCCAGCAGCTGGCAGGGATCGAACACTGAAGCTTTCTTT

V: TRBV10-1
size: NA
J: TRBJ2-1
D: NA
CDR3: CASSGRDGQFF
DNA: TGCGCCAGCAGTGGTCGGGATGGGCAGTTCTTC

V: TRBV30
size: few
J: TRBJ1-5
D: NA
CDR3: CAWRSGPGNQPQHF
DNA: TGTGCCTGGAGAAGTGGGCCTGGCAATCAGCCCCAGCATTTT

V: TRBV5-6
size: NA
J: TRBJ2-1
D: NA
CDR3: CASSLGGIYQFF
DNA: TGTGCCAGCAGCTTAGGCGGGATTTATCAGTTCTTC

V: TRBV11-3
size: NA
J: TRBJ2-7
D: TRBD2
CDR3: CASSLVLADPYEQYF
DNA: TGTGCCAGCAGCTTAGTACTAGCGGACCCCTACGAGCAGTACTTC

V: TRBV7-9
size: NA
J: TRBJ2-2
D: TRBD1
CDR3: CASSTQGAVSGELFF
DNA: TGTGCCAGCAGCACACAGGGGGCCGTGTCCGGGGAGCTGTTTTTT

V: TRBV2
size: NA
J: TRBJ2-3
D: NA
CDR3: CASSERLSTDTQYF
DNA: TGTGCCAGCAGTGAGAGACTGAGCACAGATACGCAGTATTTT

V: TRBV29-1
size: few
J: TRBJ1-2
D: NA
CDR3: CSVEDLDGAGYTF
DNA: TGCAGCGTTGAAGATCTGGATGGGGCGGGCTACACCTTC

V: TRBV28
size: NA
J: TRBJ2-7
D: NA
CDR3: CASRPPGGALSYEQYF
DNA: TGTGCCAGCAGACCACCGGGCGGGGCCCTATCCTACGAGCAGTACTTC

V: TRBV5-1
size: NA
J: TRBJ2-5
D: TRBD1
CDR3: CASSAGQGMGETQYF
DNA: TGCGCCAGCAGCGCGGGACAGGGGATGGGGGAGACCCAGTACTTC

V: TRBV7-9
size: NA
J: TRBJ2-3
D: TRBD2
CDR3: CASSFRAGDFSSTDTQYF
DNA: TGTGCCAGCAGCTTTAGAGCGGGAGACTTCTCTAGCACAGATACGCAGTATTTT

V: TRBV7-2
size: NA
J: TRBJ2-1
D: NA
CDR3: CASSPGRVSYNEQFF
DNA: TGTGCCAGCAGCCCCGGGCGGGTCTCCTACAATGAGCAGTTCTTC

V: TRBV7-2
size: NA
J: TRBJ2-2
D: TRBD2
CDR3: CASSLVAGVSGELFF
DNA: TGTGCCAGCAGCTTAGTGGCGGGAGTCAGCGGGGAGCTGTTTTTT

V: TRBV19
size: once
J: TRBJ1-5
D: NA
CDR3: CASSTDGRNQPQHF
DNA: TGTGCCAGTAGTACTGACGGTAGAAATCAGCCCCAGCATTTT

V: TRBV30
size: NA
J: TRBJ1-6
D: TRBD1
CDR3: CAWSVQGNNSPLHF
DNA: TGTGCCTGGAGTGTACAGGGGAATAATTCACCCCTCCACTTT

V: TRBV11-3
size: NA
J: TRBJ2-5
D: TRBD2
CDR3: CASKTSGSEETQYF
DNA: TGTGCCAGCAAAACTAGCGGGAGTGAAGAGACCCAGTACTTC

V: TRBV28
size: NA
J: TRBJ2-2
D: NA
CDR3: CATSLMGGTGELFF
DNA: TGTGCCACCAGCTTGATGGGTGGGACCGGGGAGCTGTTTTTT

V: TRBV15
size: NA
J: TRBJ1-5
D: TRBD1
CDR3: CATSSLTGLVNQPQHF
DNA: TGTGCCACCAGCTCTTTGACAGGGCTTGTCAATCAGCCCCAGCATTTT